The 21 T cell receptor beta chains in this list originate from one sample, sequenced in a study of blood T cell repertoires in COVID-19 (dated by TCRdb to the early 2020s). Library preparation employed the immunoSEQ multiplex PCR assay. The table comes from immuneACCESS by way of TCRdb, which keeps in-frame sequences with V and J called. Part of the clones is missing from these tables; in studies checked, under half for an unresolved V gene and the rest for unknown reasons. Present in this sample are over 200,000 clones, under 90% of which were seen just once. Of the sample, 3.5% to 4% falls within the top ten clones. Sequenced input: PBMCs or T cells enriched from blood (not recorded which). The receptors were gathered from a woman aged 25 to 45 with acute COVID-19.

J is TRBJ1-6 and V is TRBV2; 11 nucleotides line up with TRBD1. The germline V gene has CDR1 SNHLY and CDR2 FYNNEI. The CDR3 runs to 15 residues. V dropped 6 bases and J dropped 9; count of bases not matched to a gene: 7. The CDR3 DNA is TGTGCCAGCAGACATCCCGGGACAGGGGGTTCACCCCTCCACTTT. Amino acids: CASRHPGTGGSPLHF.

The J gene is TRBJ2-5, the V gene TRBV7-9, with 8 bases identical to TRBD1. The CDR3 has 15 amino acids. Germline CDR1 SEHNR, CDR2 FQNEAQ (reference sequence). With V trimmed by 3 bases and J by 4 bases, 7 bases remained unmatched. CDR3 sequence: CASSLVQGVVETQYF. CDR3 coding DNA: TGTGCCAGCAGCTTGGTACAGGGGGTGGTAGAGACCCAGTACTTC.

V usage is TRBV27 and J usage is TRBJ2-3; D is perhaps TRBD1 (5 bases). The CDR3 loop spans 13 amino acids. V was pared by 3 bases and J by 4 bases, with 8 bases between. Germline V gene data show CDR1 as MNHEY and CDR2 as SMNVEV (reference sequence). The CDR3 loop reads CASSLFRADTQYF. The DNA of the CDR3 is TGTGCCAGCAGTTTGTTCAGGGCAGATACGCAGTATTTT.

The CDR3 nucleotides read TGTGCCAGCAGCTTAAGGGACAGGGATGGCTACACCTTC. This sequence encodes CASSLRDRDGYTF. The chain couples TRBV7-2 to TRBJ1-2; 9 nucleotides line up with TRBD1. The V segment lost 2 bases and the J segment 6 bases; nucleotides outside the gene matches: 1. The CDR3 extends over 13 amino acids. Germline V gene lookup returns CDR1 SGHTA and CDR2 FQGNSA.

The chain combines TRBV30 with TRBJ1-1; D remains unclear. V lost 2 bases and J lost 3, with 7 bases in between. CDR3 length: 12 amino acids. The V gene's germline CDR1 is GTSNPN and CDR2 SVGIG (reference sequence). CDR3 DNA: TGTGCCTGGAGTCCGGAGTACACTGAAGCTTTCTTT. Protein: CAWSPEYTEAFF.

This chain connects TRBV19 to TRBJ1-6; TRBD1 is a possible D gene (5 bases). The CDR3 has 14 residues. Germline CDR1 and CDR2: LNHDA and SQIVND (reference sequence). With 7 bases removed from V and 4 bases from J, the gap between germline ends came to 11 bases. The CDR3 region has the DNA TGTGCCAGTATCGGGGGAAGATATAATTCACCCCTCCACTTT. Translating it yields CASIGGRYNSPLHF.

The chain uses TRBV5-5 and TRBJ2-7, with D maybe TRBD1 (5 bases). CDR3 length equals 14 residues. V shed 2 bases and J shed 5 bases, with 14 bases lying between them. The germline V gene encodes CDR1 SGHKS and CDR2 YYEKEE (reference sequence). CDR3 sequence reads: CASSFRAGIDEQYF. DNA of the CDR3: TGTGCCAGCAGCTTCAGGGCAGGTATCGACGAGCAGTACTTC.

The chain is built from TRBV6-5 and TRBJ1-2; D not resolved. The CDR3 consists of 15 residues. Germline V gene lookup returns CDR1 MNHEY and CDR2 SVGAGI. V dropped 0 bases and J dropped 8 bases, with 16 bases sitting between them. The CDR3 DNA reads as TGTGCCAGCAGTTACTCGAGCGGCCGGCGTTGGGGCTACACCTTC. This codes for CASSYSSGRRWGYTF.

The chain joins TRBV28 to TRBJ1-2, with 12 bases matching TRBD1. There are 15 residues in the CDR3. CDR1 and CDR2 from the germline V gene are MDHEN and SYDVKM. The ends lost 4 bases at V and 7 bases at J; junction bases unmatched: 7. CDR3 sequence: CASSYAGQGAFGYTF. In DNA, the CDR3 is TGTGCCAGCAGTTACGCGGGACAGGGGGCGTTTGGCTACACCTTC.

The J gene is TRBJ2-5, the V gene TRBV6-5; 9 positions match TRBD1. The CDR3 is made up of 15 amino acids. The J segment lost 2 bases and the V segment lost 1 base, leaving 2 bases of the junction unmatched. Germline loops: CDR1 MNHEY, CDR2 SVGAGI. CDR3 sequence: CASSYWDRDQETQYF. The CDR3, as DNA: TGTGCCAGCAGTTACTGGGACAGGGATCAAGAGACCCAGTACTTC.

The chain has TRBV7-2 and TRBJ1-1; no definite D call. CDR3 length equals 16 residues. V lost 4 bases, J lost 4 bases, and 19 bases lay in between. Germline CDR1 is SGHTA and CDR2 is FQGNSA. CDR3 sequence reads: CASSYGREYGTTEAFF. The CDR3 DNA follows: TGTGCCAGCAGCTATGGGAGGGAATATGGTACCACTGAAGCTTTCTTT.

CDR3 sequence reads: CAWRGTASYEQYF. The CDR3 DNA sequence: TGTGCCTGGAGGGGGACAGCTTCCTACGAGCAGTACTTC. The V gene is TRBV30, the J gene TRBJ2-7, with 7 positions matching TRBD1. Germline CDR1 GTSNPN, CDR2 SVGIG (reference sequence). The CDR3 is 13 residues long. The V and J ends lost 3 bases and 1 base, in that order; junction bases with no gene match: 3.

The J gene is TRBJ2-7, the V gene TRBV18; 7 nucleotides align to TRBD1. Germline V gene data show CDR1 as KGHSH and CDR2 as LQKENI. The CDR3 has 16 residues. V dropped 1 base and J dropped 1; count of bases not matched to a gene: 7. DNA for the CDR3: TGTGCCAGCTCACCACGGACACAGGGACAGTCCTACGAGCAGTACTTC. This translates into CASSPRTQGQSYEQYF.

The V gene is TRBV7-2, the J gene TRBJ2-7; 9 bases align to TRBD1. The CDR3 contains 15 residues. After removal of 5 bases from V and 6 bases from J, the junction contained 11 bases not matched to a gene. Germline V lookup: CDR1 SGHTA, CDR2 FQGNSA. CDR3 amino acids: CASSPQGQGPLEQYF. DNA for the CDR3: TGTGCCAGCAGCCCCCAGGGACAGGGCCCCCTCGAGCAGTACTTC.

The chain uses TRBV5-1 and TRBJ1-6, with 9 bases lining up with TRBD1. Germline V CDR1 and CDR2: SGHRS, YFSETQ. Unmatched junction bases numbered 12, after V lost 4 bases and J lost 7 bases. The CDR3 runs to 17 residues. In DNA form, the CDR3 reads TGCGCCAGCAGCGCCTCCCCGCCGGGACAGGGAAATTCACCCCTCCACTTT. It yields the protein CASSASPPGQGNSPLHF.

The chain links TRBV9 to TRBJ1-1; 8 positions match TRBD1. Germline V lookup: CDR1 SGDLS, CDR2 YYNGEE. The CDR3 has 17 amino acids. J gave up 2 bases and V 5 bases, and 14 bases lay outside the gene matches. This chain's CDR3 is CASSGPLGTGPNTEAFF. The CDR3 region has the DNA TGTGCCAGCAGTGGACCTTTAGGGACAGGCCCCAACACTGAAGCTTTCTTT.

The chain employs TRBV7-2 and TRBJ2-4; TRBD1 aligns across 12 bases. The CDR3 totals 15 residues. In germline, CDR1 is SGHTA, CDR2 FQGNSA. Unmatched junction bases numbered 4, after V lost 4 bases and J lost 6 bases. The CDR3 reads CASSSKGQGANIQYF. The DNA of the CDR3 is TGTGCCAGCAGCTCCAAGGGACAGGGGGCAAACATTCAGTACTTC.

V gene TRBV9 combines with J gene TRBJ1-1, with D possibly being TRBD1 (5 bases). The CDR3 extends over 16 amino acids. The germline V and J ends were trimmed by 2 bases and 0 bases, with 14 bases remaining between them. Germline CDR1 reads SGDLS; CDR2 reads YYNGEE. The CDR3 is CASSVGVGAMNTEAFF. The DNA of the CDR3 is TGTGCCAGCAGCGTTGGGGTAGGGGCTATGAACACTGAAGCTTTCTTT.

CDR3 amino acids: CASSESGGYGYTF. The CDR3 bases are TGCGCCAGCAGTGAGTCCGGTGGCTATGGCTACACCTTC. The J gene is TRBJ1-2, the V gene TRBV10-1; D not resolved. Looked up from germline, CDR1 is WNHNN and CDR2 is SYGVQD (reference sequence). Trimming removed 0 bases at V and 4 bases at J, with 6 bases between. There are 13 residues in the CDR3.

The genes are TRBV7-2 and TRBJ2-3, with TRBD1 as a possible D gene (6 bases). Germline V gene lookup returns CDR1 SGHTA and CDR2 FQGNSA. V was shortened by 4 bases and J by 4 bases, with 15 bases between the two germline ends. The CDR3 totals 15 residues. The CDR3 nucleotides are TGTGCCAGCAGCTACAACCGGGACATCGCAGATACGCAGTATTTT. It translates to CASSYNRDIADTQYF.

The V gene is TRBV5-1, the J gene TRBJ1-1; TRBD1 is a possible D gene (6 bases). The germline V gene encodes CDR1 SGHRS and CDR2 YFSETQ. This CDR3 spans 13 amino acids. Trimming pared 0 bases from V and 8 bases from J, leaving 11 bases between. The chain's CDR3 is CASSLATGQEAFF. CDR3 nucleotide sequence: TGCGCCAGCAGCTTGGCGACCGGACAGGAAGCTTTCTTT.